This entry is about one T cell receptor beta chain. Its antigen is unknown. The data were taken from a study of blood T cells in healthy people across ages. General study points: Across the age range, TCR beta diversity per million T cells fell in a roughly linear way. Long-lived and aged donors differed, with more naive CD4+ cells and higher diversity in the long-lived.

Through a sample-barcoded 5' primer and a J-beta primer mix, a second PCR was run for roughly 6 to 12 cycles. MiXCR, applied by TCRdb to the 5' RACE reads, yields one record per CDR3 protein. The data show some 760,000 distinct CDR3 sequences, around a quarter seen once. The CDR3 is made up of 15 amino acids. The germline CDR1 and CDR2 sequences are MGHRA and YSYEKL. Trimming removed 4 bases from V and 5 bases from J; junction bases left unmatched: 9. The same sample was also studied in work on T cells of mothers and their children.

This sequence originates from a boy between 10 and 17 years old in good health. The chain has TRBV4-1 and TRBJ2-5; 8 bases match TRBD1. Material: blood. CDR3 nucleotides: TGCGCCAGCAGCCGAGACAGGGGAGAGTACGAGACCCAGTACTTC. Protein: CASSRDRGEYETQYF.